This record looks at one TCR beta chain sequence and its context. Antigen specificity is unknown. The sample is drawn from a study of cytomegalovirus exposure and HLA in healthy donors. Primers: 60 Vbeta forward and 13 Jbeta reverse. TCRdb's table, derived via immunoSEQ multiplex PCR, lists solely in-frame clones and lacks some. In the table there are about 160,000 clones, roughly 80% of which are singletons. Study-wide points: Indistinguishable V segments, including TRBV6-2 and TRBV6-3, were excluded.

Trimming pared 2 bases from V and 6 bases from J, leaving 11 bases between. The CDR3 runs to 14 residues. Looked up from germline, CDR1 is SNHLY and CDR2 is FYNNEI. The TCR sequence derives from a young woman in good health and CMV-seronegative. Sequenced input: PBMCs. This chain links TRBV2 with TRBJ2-1; weak D call: TRBD1 (5 bases). CDR3 in amino acids: CASSEKQEINEQFF. In DNA form, the CDR3 reads TGTGCCAGCAGTGAAAAACAGGAGATCAATGAGCAGTTCTTC. Full variable domain (outside the CDR3, taken from reference TRBV2 and TRBJ2-1): EPEVTQTPSHQVTQMGQEVILRCVPISNHLYFYWYRQILGQKVEFLVSFYNNEISEKSEIFDDQFSVERPDGSNFTLKIRSTKLEDSAMYFCASSEKQEINEQFFGPGTRLTVL.